This T cell receptor (beta chain) appears in the sequencing data of a study of T cells in women clearing cervical HPV infection. Overall study context: Cases' blood sampling followed lesion detection by median approximately 150 days (90 to 200).

Germline CDR1 is GTSNPN and CDR2 is SVGIG (reference sequence). The V end lost 2 bases, the J end lost 0 bases, and 8 bases lay between the germline ends. The CDR3 sequence is 14 residues long. Assay: immunoSEQ multiplex PCR; the TCRdb copy retains only in-frame clones and omits some. The table counts about 20,000 clones; 2.5% to 3.5% lies in the top ten. For this clone: The read ends 3 residues shy of where the CDR3 ends; the end is completed using the germline J gene.

Sequenced sample: blood buffy coat. The chain is built from TRBV30 and TRBJ2-4, with D uncertain. This TCR was recovered from a woman aged 18 to 75 with a cervical HPV16 infection that either progressed to CIN3+ or cleared (not recorded which). CDR3 bases read: TGTGCCTGGAGTCAACCACTAGCCAAAAACATT. Protein sequence: CAWSQPLAKNI. From start to end, the CDR3 is CAWSQPLAKNIQYF.